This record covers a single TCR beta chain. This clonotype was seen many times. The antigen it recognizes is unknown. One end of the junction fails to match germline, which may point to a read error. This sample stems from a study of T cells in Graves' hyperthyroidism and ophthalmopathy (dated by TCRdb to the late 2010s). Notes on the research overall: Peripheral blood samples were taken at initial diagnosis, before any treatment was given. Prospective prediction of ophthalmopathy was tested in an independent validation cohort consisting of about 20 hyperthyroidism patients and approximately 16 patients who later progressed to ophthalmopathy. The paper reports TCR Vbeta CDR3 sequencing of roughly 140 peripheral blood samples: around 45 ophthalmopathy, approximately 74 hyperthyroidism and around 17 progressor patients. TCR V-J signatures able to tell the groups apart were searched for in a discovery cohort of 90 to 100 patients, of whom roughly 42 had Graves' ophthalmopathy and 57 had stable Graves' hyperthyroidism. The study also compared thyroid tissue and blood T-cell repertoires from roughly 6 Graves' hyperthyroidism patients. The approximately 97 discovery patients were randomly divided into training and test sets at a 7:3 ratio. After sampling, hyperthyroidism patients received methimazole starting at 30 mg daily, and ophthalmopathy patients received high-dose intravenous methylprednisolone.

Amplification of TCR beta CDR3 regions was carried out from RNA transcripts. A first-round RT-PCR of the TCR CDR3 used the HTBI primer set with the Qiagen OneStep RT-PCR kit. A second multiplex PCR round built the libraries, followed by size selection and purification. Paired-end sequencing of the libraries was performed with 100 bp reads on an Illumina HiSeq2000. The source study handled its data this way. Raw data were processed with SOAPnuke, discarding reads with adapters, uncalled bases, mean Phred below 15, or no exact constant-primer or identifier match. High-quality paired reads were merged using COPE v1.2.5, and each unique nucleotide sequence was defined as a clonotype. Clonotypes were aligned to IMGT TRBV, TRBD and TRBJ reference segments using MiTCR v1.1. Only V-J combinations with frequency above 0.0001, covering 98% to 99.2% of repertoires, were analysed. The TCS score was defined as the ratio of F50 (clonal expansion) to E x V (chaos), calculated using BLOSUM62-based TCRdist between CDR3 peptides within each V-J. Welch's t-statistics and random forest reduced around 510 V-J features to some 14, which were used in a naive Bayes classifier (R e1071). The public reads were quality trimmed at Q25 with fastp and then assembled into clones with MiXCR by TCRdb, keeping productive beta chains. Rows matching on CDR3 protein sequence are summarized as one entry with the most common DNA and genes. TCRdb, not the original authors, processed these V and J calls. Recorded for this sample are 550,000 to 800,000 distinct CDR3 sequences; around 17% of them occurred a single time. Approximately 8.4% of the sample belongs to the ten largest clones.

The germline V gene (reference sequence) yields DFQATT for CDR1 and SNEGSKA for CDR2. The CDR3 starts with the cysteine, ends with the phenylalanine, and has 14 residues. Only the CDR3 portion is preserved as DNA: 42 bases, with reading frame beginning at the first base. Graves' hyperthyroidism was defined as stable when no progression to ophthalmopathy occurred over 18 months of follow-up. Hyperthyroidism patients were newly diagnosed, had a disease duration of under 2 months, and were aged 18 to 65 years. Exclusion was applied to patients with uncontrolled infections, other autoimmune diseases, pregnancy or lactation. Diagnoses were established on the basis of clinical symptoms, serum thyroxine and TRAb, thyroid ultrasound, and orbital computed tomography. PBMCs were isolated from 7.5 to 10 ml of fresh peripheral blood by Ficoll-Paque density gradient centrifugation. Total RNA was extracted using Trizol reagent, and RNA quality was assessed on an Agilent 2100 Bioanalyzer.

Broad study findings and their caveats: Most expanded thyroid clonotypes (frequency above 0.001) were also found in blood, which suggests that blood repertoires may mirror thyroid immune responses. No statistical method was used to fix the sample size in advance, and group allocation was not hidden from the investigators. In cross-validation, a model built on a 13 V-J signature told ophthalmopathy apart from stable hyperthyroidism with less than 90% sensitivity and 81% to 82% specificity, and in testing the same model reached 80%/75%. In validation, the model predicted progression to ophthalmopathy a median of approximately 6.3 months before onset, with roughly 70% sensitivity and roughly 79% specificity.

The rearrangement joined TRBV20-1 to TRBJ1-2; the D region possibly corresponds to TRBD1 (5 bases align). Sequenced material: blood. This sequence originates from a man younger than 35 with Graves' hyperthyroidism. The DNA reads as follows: TGCAGTGCCAGAGAACACGATAGGGGCTATGGCTACACCTTC. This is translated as CSAREHDRGYGYTF.